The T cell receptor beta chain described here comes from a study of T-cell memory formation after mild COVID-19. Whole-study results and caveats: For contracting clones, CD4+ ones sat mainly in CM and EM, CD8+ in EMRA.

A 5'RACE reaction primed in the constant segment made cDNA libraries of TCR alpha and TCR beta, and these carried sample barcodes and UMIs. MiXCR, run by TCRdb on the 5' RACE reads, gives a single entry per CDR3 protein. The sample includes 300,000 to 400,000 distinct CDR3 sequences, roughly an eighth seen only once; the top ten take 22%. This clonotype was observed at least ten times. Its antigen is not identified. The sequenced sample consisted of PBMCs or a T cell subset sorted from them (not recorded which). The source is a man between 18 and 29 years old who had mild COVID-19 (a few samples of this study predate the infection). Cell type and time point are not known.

The CDR3 protein is CASSFLAAPSEQFF. The CDR3 DNA is TGTGCCAGCAGCTTTCTAGCGGCACCGTCTGAGCAGTTCTTC. The genes are TRBV5-4 and TRBJ2-1, with 7 bases lining up with TRBD2. This CDR3 spans 14 amino acids. Germline loops: CDR1 SGHNT, CDR2 YYREEE (reference sequence). The trim removed 2 bases at V and 9 bases at J, leaving 8 bases unmatched.